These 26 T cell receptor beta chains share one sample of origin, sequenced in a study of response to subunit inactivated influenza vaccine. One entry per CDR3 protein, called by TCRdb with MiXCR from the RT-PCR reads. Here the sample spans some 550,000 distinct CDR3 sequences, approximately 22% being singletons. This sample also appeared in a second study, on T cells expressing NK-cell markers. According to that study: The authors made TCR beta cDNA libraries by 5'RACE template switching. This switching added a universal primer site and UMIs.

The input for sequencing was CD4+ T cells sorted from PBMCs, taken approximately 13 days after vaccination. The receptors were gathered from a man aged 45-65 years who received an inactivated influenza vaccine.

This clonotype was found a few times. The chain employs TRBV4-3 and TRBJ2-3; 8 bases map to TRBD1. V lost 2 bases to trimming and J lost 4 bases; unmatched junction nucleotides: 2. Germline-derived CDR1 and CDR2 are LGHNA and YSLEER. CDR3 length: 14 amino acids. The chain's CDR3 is CASSQQGAADTQYF. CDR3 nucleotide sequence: TGCGCCAGCAGCCAACAGGGGGCTGCAGATACGCAGTATTTT.

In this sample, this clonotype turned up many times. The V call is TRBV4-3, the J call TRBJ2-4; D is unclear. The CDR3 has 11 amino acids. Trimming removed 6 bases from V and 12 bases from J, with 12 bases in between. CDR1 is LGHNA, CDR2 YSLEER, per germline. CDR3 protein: CASRQEYPQYF. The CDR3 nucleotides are TGCGCCAGCAGGCAGGAGTACCCTCAGTACTTC.

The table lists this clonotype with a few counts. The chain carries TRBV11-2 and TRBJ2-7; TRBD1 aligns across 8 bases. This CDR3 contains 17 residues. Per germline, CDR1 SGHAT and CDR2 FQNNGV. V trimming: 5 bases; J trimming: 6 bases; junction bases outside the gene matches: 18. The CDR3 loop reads CASSTTNGQGDRREQYF. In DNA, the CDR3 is TGTGCCAGCAGCACCACAAACGGACAGGGAGACCGCCGCGAGCAGTACTTC.

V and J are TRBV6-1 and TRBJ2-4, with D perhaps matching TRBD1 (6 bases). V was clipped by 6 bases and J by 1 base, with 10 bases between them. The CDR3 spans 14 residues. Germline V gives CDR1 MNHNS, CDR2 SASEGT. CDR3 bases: TGTGCCAGCAGATCAGACAGGGCCAAAAACATTCAGTACTTC. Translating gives CASRSDRAKNIQYF.

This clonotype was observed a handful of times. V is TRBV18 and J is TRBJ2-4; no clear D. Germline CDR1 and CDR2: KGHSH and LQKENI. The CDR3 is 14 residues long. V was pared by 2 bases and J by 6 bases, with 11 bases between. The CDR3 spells CASSPNSHSNIQYF. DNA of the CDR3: TGTGCCAGCTCACCAAACAGTCATTCAAACATTCAGTACTTC.

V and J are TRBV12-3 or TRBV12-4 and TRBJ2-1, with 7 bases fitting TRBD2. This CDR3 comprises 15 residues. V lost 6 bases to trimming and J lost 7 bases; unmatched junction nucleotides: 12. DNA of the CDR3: TGTGCCAGCAGCCCAGAAAGCGGGATAGCGAATGAGCAGTTCTTC. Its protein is CASSPESGIANEQFF.

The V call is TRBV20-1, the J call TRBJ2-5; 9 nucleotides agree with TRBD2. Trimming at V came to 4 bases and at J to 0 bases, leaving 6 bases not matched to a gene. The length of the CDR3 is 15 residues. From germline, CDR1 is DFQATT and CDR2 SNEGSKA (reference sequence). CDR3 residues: CSAITGTSHQETQYF. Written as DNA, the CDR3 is TGCAGTGCTATTACCGGGACTAGCCACCAAGAGACCCAGTACTTC.

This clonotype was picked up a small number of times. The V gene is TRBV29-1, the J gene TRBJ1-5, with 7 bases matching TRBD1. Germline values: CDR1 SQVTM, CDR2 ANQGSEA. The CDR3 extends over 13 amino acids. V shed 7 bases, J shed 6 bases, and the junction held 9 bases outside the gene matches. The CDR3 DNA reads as TGCAGCGCAACAGGGGATCGGGGTCAGCCCCAGCATTTT. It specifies CSATGDRGQPQHF. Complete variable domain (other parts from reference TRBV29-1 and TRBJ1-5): SAVISQKPSRDICQRGTSLTIQCQVDSQVTMMFWYRQQPGQSLTLIATANQGSEATYESGFVIDKFPISRPNLTFSTLTVSNMSPEDSSIYLCSATGDRGQPQHFGDGTRLSIL.

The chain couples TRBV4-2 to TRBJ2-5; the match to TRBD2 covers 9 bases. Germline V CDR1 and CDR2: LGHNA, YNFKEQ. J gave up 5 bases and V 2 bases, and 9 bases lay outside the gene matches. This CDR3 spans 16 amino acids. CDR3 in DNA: TGTGCCAGCAGCCAAACCGGCGGGGGGGCCAGGGAGACCCAGTACTTC. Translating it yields CASSQTGGGARETQYF.

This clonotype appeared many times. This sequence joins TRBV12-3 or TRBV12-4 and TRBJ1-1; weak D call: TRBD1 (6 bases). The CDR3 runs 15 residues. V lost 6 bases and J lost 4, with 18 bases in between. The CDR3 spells CASSPLTGSSTEAFF. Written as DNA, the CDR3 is TGTGCCAGCAGCCCTCTCACAGGGTCCAGCACTGAAGCTTTCTTT.

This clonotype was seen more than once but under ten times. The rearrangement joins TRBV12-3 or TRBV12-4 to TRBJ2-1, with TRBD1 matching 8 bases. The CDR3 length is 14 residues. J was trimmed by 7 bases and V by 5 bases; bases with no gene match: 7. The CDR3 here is CASSIGDRINEQFF. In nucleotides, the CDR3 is TGTGCCAGCAGTATAGGGGACAGGATAAATGAGCAGTTCTTC.

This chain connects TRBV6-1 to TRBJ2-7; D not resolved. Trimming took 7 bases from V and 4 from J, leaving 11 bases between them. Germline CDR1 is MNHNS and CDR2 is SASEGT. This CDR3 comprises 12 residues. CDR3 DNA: TGTGCCAGCAAACGTCAGAATTACGAGCAGTACTTC. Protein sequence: CASKRQNYEQYF.

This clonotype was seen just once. DNA for the CDR3: TGCAGTGCTAGACTAGCGGGAATGACAGATACGCAGTATTTT. Protein product: CSARLAGMTDTQYF. The chain has TRBV20-1 and TRBJ2-3; 9 positions match TRBD2. The CDR3 runs to 14 residues. CDR1 DFQATT and CDR2 SNEGSKA come from the germline V gene (reference sequence). J lost 3 bases, V lost 2 bases, and 3 bases had no gene match.

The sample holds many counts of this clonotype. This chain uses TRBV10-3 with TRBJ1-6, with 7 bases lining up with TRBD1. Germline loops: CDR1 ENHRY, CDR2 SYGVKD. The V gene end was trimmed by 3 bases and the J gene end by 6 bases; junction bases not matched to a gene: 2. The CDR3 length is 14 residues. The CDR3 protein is CAISEGTANSPLHF. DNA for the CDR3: TGTGCCATCAGTGAAGGGACAGCTAATTCACCCCTCCACTTT.

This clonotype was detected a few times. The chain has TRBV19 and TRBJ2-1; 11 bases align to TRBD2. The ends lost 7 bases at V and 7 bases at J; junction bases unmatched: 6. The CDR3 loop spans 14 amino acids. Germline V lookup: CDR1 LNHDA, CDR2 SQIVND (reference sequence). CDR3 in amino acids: CASKTSGSGNEQFF. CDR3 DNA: TGTGCCAGTAAAACTAGCGGGAGTGGTAATGAGCAGTTCTTC.

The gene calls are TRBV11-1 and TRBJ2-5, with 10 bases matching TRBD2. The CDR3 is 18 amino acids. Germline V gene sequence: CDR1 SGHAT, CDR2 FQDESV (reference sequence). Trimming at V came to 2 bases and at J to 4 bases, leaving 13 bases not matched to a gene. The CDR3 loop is CASSLLLSGGLLRETQYF. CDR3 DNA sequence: TGTGCCAGCAGCTTATTGCTTAGCGGGGGGCTTCTACGAGAGACCCAGTACTTC.

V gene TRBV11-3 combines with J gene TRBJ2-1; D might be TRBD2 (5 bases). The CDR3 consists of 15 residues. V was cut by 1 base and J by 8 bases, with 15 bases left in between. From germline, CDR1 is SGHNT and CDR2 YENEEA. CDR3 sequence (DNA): TGTGCCAGCAGCTTAGGATTCGGGGTATCTTATGAGCAGTTCTTC. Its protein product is CASSLGFGVSYEQFF.

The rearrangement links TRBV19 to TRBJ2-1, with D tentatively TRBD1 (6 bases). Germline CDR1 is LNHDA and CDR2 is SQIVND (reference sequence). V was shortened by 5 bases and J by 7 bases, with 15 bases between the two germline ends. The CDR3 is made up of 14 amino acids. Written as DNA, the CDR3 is TGTGCCAGTAGTTCAGGGGTTCGGCATAATGAGCAGTTCTTC. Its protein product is CASSSGVRHNEQFF.

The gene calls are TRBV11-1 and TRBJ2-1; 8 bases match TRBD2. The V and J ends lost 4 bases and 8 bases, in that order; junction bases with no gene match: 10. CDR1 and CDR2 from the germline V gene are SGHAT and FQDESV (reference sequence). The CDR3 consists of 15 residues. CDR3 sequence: CASSSLAGQRDEQFF. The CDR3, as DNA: TGTGCCAGCAGCTCTCTAGCGGGCCAACGGGATGAGCAGTTCTTC.

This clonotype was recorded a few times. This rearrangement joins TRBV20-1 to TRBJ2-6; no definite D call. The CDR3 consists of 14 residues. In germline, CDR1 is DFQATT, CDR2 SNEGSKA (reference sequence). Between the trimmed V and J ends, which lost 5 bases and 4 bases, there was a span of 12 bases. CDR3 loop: CSAPRAQGANVLTF. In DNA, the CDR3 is TGCAGTGCTCCTAGGGCGCAAGGGGCCAACGTCCTGACTTTC.

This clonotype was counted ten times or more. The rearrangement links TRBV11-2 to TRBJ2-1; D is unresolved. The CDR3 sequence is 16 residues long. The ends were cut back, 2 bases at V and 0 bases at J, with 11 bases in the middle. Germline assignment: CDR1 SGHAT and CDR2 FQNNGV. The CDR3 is CASSLQGQSSYNEQFF. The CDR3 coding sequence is TGTGCCAGCAGCTTACAAGGCCAAAGCTCCTACAATGAGCAGTTCTTC.

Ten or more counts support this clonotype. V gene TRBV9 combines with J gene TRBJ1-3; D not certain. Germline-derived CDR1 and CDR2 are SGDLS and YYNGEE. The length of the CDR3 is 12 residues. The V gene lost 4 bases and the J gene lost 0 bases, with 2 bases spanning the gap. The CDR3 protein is CASSRSGNTIYF. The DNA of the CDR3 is TGTGCCAGCAGCCGCTCTGGAAACACCATATATTTT.

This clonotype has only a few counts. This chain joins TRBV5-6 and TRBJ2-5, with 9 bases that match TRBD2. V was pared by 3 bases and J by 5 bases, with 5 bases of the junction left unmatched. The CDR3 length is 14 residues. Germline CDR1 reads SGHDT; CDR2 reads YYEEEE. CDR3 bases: TGTGCCAGCAGCTCGGGACTAGCTCAGGAGACCCAGTACTTC. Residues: CASSSGLAQETQYF.

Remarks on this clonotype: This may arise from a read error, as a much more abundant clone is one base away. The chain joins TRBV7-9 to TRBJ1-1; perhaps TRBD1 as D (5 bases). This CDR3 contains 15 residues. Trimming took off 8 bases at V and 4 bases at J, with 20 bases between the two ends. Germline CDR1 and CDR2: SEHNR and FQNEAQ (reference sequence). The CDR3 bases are TGTGCCAGCTACCGCATGGGAGGGGCCAGCACTGAAGCTTTCTTT. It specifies CASYRMGGASTEAFF.

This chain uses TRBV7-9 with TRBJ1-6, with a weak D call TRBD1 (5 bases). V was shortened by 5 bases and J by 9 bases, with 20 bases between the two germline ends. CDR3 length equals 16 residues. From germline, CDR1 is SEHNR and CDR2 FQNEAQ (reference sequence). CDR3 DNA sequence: TGTGCCAGCAGCCCAAATTCCGGGACGGTGGCTTCACCCCTCCACTTT. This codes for CASSPNSGTVASPLHF.

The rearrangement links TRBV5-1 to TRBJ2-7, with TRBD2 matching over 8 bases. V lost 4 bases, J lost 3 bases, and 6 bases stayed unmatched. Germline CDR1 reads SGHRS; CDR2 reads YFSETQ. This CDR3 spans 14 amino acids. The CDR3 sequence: CASSRGGLLYEQYF. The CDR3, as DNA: TGCGCCAGCAGCCGGGGGGGGCTCCTCTACGAGCAGTACTTC.